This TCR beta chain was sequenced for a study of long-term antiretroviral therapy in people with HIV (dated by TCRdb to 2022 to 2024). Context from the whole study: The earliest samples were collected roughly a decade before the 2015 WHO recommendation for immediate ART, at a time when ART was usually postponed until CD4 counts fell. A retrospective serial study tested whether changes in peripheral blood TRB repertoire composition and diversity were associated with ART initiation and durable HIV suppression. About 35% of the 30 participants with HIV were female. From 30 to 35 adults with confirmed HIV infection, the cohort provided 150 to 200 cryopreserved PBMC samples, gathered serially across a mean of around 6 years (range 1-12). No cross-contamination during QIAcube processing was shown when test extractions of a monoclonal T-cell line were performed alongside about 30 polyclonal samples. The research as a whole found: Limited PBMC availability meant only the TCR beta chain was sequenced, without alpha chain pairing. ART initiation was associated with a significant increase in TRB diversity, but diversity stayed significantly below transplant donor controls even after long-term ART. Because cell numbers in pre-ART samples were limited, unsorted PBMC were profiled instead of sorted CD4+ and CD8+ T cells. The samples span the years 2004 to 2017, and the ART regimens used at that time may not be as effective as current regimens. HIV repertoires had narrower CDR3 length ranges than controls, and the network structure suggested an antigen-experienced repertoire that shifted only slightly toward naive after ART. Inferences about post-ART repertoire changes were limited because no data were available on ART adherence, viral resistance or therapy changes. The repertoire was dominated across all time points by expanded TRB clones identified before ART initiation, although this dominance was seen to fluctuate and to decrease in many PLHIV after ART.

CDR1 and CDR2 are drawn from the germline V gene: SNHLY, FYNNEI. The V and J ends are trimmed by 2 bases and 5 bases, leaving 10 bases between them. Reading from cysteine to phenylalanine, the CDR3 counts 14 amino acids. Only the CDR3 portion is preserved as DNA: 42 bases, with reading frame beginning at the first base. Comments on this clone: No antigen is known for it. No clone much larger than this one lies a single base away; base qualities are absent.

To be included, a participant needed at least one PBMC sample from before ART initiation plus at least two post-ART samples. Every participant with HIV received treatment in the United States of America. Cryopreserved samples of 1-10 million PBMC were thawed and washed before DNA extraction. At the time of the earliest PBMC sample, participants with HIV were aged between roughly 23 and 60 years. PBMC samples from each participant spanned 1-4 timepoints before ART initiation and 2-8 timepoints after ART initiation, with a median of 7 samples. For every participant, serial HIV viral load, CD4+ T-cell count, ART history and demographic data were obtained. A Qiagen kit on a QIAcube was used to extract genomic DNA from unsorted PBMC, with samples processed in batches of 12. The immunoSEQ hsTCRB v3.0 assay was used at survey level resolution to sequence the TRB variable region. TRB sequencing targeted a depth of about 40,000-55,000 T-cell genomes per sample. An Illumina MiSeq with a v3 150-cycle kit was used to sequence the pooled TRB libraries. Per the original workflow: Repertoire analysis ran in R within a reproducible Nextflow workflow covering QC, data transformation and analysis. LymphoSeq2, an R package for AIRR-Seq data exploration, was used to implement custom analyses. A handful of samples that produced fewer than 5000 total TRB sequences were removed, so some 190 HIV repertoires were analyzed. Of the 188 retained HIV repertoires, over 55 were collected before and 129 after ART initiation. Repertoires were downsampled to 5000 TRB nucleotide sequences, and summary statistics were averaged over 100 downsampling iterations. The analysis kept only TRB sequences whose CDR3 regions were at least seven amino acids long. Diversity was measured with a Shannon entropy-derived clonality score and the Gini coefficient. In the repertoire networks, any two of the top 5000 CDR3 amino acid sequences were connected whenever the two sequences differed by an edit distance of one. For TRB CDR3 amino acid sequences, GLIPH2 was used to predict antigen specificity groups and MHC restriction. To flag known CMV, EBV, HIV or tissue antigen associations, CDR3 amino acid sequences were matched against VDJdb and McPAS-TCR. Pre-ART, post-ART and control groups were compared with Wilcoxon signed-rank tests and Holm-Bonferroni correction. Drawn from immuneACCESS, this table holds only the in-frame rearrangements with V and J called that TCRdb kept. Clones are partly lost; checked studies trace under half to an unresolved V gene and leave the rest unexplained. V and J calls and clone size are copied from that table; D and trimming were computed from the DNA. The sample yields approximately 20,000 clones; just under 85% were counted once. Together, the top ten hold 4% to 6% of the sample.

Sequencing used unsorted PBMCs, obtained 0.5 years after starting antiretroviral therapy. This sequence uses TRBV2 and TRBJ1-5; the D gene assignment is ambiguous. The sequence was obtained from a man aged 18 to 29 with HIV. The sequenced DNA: TGTGCCAGCAGTGAAATGGGTCGGGATCAGCCCCAGCATTTT. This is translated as CASSEMGRDQPQHF.